The clone carrying this T cell receptor beta chain occurred once. The data originate from a study of CD8+ T cells in alopecia areata. Germline values: CDR1 LNHDA, CDR2 SQIVND (reference sequence). Trimming removed 4 bases from V and 1 base from J, with 8 bases in between. CDR3 length equals 13 residues. The authors extracted RNA and reverse transcribed it into cDNA as the sequencing template. The method was immunoSEQ multiplex PCR; TCRdb's version includes in-frame clones alone and lacks a portion of them. The repertoire has roughly 150,000 clones, over 80% of them found once; the top ten carry roughly 16%.

Material: CD8+ T cells sorted from blood, obtained at week 0. The chain carries TRBV19 and TRBJ2-7; D remains unclear. The sequence was collected from a human donor with alopecia areata. The CDR3 sequence: CASSTAASYEQYF. The CDR3, as DNA: TGTGCCAGTAGTACGGCTGCATCCTACGAGCAGTACTTC.